This T cell receptor (beta chain) is drawn from a study of T cells after posttransplantation cyclophosphamide. Study-level results: TRB clonality was highly associated with recipient CMV seropositivity and reactivation.

J gave up 7 bases and V 2 bases, and 5 bases lay outside the gene matches. The CDR3 runs 15 residues. Germline-derived CDR1 and CDR2 are WNHNN and SYGVQD (reference sequence). Busulfan-fludarabine conditioning, marrow transplant, and cyclophosphamide on days +3 and +4 were administered. Note on this clone: Its antigen is still unknown.

Profiling relied on immunoSEQ multiplex PCR, and the TCRdb table lists in-frame clones only, not all of them. The repertoire holds about 2,600 clones, with less than 75% as singletons. This material consisted of PBMCs, taken 30 days after allogeneic stem cell transplant with posttransplant cyclophosphamide. The origin of this receptor is a female patient in her fifties or sixties who received an allogeneic stem cell transplant from a related donor, was CMV-positive, and had no GVHD. Some T cells may trace back to the graft donor. The chain uses TRBV10-1 and TRBJ2-1; 10 nucleotides agree with TRBD2. The CDR3 sequence is CASSETGTSANEQFF. The CDR3 DNA sequence: TGCGCCAGCAGTGAGACCGGGACTAGCGCGAATGAGCAGTTCTTC.